These T cell receptor beta chains were read from a single sample in a study of Graves' ophthalmopathy and Graves' hyperthyroidism. TCRdb fed the multiplex PCR reads into MiXCR, producing one record per CDR3 protein. The table shows roughly 300,000 distinct CDR3 sequences, with about 17% occurring only once. The sample comprised peripheral blood. These receptors were taken from an adult man with Graves' ophthalmopathy. The CDR3 runs from the conserved cysteine through the conserved F or W. A D gene is named only where the DNA matches it firmly. Rows give clone size only sometimes, using once, few, many, or a class for an expanded clone.

TRBJ2-2	TRBV28	TRBD2	many	TGTGCCAGCAGACTTCGGACTAGCGGGAGGAACACCGGGGAGCTGTTTTTT	CASRLRTSGRNTGELFF
TRBJ2-7	TRBV7-9	NA	many	TGTGCCAGCAGCTCGGGAGCAGGGCCCCACGAGCAGTACTTC	CASSSGAGPHEQYF
TRBJ2-5	TRBV7-2	NA	many	TGTGCCAGCAGCACGGACAAATGGGGAGAGACCCAGTACTTC	CASSTDKWGETQYF
TRBJ2-2	TRBV12-1	NA	few	TGTGCCAGCAGCTCAGACGGTGGGACAGGGGGATACCATGTCGCGTCCGGGGAGCTGTTTTTT	CASSSDGGTGGYHVASGELFF
TRBJ2-5	TRBV19	NA	many	TGTGCCAGTAGTACAGGTGGAAGGAGGGTAGAGACCCAGTACTTC	CASSTGGRRVETQYF
TRBJ1-1	TRBV6-1	NA	NA	TGTGCCAGCACCACGACAGCGAACACTGAAGCTTTCTTT	CASTTTANTEAFF
TRBJ1-5	TRBV27	NA	many	TGTGCCAGCAGCTGGGGGTTCAATCAGCCCCAGCATTTT	CASSWGFNQPQHF
TRBJ2-7	TRBV20-1	NA	many	TGCAGTGCTAGTGACCTCCGGGTAGACGAGCAGTACTTC	CSASDLRVDEQYF
TRBJ2-5	TRBV29-1	NA	many	TGCAGCGTTGATTTGGGGAGAGAGACCCAGTACTTC	CSVDLGRETQYF
TRBJ2-7	TRBV20-1	NA	NA	TGCAGTGCAATAGGGTCGATCTCCTACGAGCAGTACTTC	CSAIGSISYEQYF
TRBJ1-2	TRBV29-1	TRBD1	NA	TGCAGCGTTGCAGACAGGGTTTCGGATGGCTACACCTTC	CSVADRVSDGYTF
TRBJ1-2	TRBV29-1	NA	many	TGCAGCGTTGGGTTCCGTCAGGGGAATGGCTACACCTTC	CSVGFRQGNGYTF